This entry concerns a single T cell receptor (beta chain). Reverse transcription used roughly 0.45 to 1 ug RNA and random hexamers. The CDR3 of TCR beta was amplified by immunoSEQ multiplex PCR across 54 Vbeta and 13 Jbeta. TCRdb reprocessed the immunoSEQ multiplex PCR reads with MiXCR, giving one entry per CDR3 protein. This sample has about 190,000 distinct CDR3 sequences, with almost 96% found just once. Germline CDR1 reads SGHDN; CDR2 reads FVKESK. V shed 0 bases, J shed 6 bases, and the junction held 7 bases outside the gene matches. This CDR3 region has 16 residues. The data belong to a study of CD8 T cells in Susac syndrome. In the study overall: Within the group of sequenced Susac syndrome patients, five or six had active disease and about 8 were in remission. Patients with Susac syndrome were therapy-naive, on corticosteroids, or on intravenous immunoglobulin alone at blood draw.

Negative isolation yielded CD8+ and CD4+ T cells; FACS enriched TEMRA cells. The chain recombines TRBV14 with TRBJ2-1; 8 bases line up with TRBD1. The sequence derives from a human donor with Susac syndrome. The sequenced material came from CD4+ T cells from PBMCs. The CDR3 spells CASSQDFGQGLNEQFF. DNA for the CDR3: TGTGCCAGCAGCCAAGATTTCGGACAGGGACTCAATGAGCAGTTCTTC.